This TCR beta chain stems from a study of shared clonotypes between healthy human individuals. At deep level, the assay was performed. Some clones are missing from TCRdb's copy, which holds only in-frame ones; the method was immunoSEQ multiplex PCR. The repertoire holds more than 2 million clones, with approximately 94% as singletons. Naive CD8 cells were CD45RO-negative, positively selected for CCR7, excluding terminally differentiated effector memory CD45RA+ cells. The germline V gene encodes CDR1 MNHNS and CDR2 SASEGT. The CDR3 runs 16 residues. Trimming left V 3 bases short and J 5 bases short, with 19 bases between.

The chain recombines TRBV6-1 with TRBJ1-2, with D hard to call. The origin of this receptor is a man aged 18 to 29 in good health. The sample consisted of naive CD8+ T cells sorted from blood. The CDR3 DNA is TGTGCCAGCAGTGAGCTCGGGTCAGCGGTTGAGTATGGCTACACCTTC. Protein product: CASSELGSAVEYGYTF.